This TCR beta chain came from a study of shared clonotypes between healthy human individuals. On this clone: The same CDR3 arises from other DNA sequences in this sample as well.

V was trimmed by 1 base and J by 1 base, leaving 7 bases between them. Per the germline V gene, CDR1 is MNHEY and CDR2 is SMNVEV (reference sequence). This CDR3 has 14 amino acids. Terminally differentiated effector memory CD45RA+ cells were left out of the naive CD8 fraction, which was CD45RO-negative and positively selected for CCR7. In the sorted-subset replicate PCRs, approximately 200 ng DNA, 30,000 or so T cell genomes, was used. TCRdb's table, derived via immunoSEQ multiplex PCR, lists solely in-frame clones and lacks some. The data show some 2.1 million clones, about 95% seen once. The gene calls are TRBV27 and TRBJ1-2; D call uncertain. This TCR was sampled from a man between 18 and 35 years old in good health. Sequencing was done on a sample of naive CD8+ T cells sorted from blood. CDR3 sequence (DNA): TGTGCCAGCAGTTTATTAGGCAGTAACTATGGCTACACCTTC. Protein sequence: CASSLLGSNYGYTF.